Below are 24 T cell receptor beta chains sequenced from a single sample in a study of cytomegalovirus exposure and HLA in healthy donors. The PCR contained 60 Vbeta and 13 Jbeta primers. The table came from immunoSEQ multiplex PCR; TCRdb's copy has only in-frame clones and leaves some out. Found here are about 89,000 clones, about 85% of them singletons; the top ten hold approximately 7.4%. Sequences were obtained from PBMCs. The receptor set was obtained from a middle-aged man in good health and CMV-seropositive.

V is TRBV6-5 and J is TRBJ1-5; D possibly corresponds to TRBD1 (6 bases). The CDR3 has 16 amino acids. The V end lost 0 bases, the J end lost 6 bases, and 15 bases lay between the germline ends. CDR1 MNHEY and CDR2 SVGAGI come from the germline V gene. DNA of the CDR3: TGTGCCAGCAGTTACTCGAGGCAGGGGAGAAGTCAGCCCCAGCATTTT. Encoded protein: CASSYSRQGRSQPQHF.

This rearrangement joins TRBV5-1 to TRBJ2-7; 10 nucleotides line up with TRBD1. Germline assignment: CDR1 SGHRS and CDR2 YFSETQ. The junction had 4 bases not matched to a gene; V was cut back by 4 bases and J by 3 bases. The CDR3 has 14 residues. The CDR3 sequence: CASSRDRGLYEQYF. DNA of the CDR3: TGCGCCAGCAGCCGGGACAGGGGTCTCTACGAGCAGTACTTC.

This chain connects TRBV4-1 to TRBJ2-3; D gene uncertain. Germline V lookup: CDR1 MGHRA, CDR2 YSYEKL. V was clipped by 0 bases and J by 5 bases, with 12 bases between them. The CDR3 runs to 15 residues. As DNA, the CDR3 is TGCGCCAGCAGCCAAGAGCGGTCGGCGCTAGATACGCAGTATTTT. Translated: CASSQERSALDTQYF.

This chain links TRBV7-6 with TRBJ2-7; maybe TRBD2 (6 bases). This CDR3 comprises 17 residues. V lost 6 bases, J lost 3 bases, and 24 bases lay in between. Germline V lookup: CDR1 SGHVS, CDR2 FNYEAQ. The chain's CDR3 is CASSSRPGTRDFYEQYF. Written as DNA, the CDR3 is TGTGCCAGCAGTTCCCGTCCGGGGACTCGAGACTTCTACGAGCAGTACTTC.

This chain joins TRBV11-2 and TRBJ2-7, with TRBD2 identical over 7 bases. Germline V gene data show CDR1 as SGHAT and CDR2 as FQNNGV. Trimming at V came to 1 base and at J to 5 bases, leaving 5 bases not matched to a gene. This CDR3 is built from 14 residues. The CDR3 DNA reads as TGTGCCAGCAGCTTAGGGGGAGGGCCCGACGAGCAGTACTTC. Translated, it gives CASSLGGGPDEQYF. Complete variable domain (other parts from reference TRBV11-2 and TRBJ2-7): EAGVAQSPRYKIIEKRQSVAFWCNPISGHATLYWYQQILGQGPKLLIQFQNNGVVDDSQLPKDRFSAERLKGVDSTLKIQPAKLEDSAVYLCASSLGGGPDEQYFGPGTRLTVT.

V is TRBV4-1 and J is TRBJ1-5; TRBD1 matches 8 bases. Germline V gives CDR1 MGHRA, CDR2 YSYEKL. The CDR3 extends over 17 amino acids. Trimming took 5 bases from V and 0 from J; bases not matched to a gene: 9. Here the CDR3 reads CASSFGQGRLSNQPQHF. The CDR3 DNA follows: TGCGCCAGCAGCTTCGGACAGGGTAGGCTTAGCAATCAGCCCCAGCATTTT.

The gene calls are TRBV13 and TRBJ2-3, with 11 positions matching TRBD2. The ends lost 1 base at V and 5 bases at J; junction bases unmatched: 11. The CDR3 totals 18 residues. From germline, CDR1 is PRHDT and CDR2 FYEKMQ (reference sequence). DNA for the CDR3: TGTGCCAGCAGCTTAGTCTCCATGGGGCTAGCGGGGGGAGATACGCAGTATTTT. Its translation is CASSLVSMGLAGGDTQYF.

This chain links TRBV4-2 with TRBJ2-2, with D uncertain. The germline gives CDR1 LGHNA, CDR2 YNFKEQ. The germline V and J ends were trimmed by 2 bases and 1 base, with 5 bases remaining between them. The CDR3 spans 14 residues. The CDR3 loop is CASSQNLNTGELFF. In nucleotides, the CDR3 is TGTGCCAGCAGCCAAAACTTGAACACCGGGGAGCTGTTTTTT.

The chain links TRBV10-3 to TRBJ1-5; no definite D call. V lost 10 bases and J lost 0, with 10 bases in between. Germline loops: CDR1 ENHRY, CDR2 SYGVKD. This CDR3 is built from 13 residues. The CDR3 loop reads CATSQDSNQPQHF. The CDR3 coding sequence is TGTGCCACATCACAAGATAGCAATCAGCCCCAGCATTTT.

The CDR3 is CASSLARGGQPQHF. The CDR3 nucleotides are TGTGCCAGCAGCTTAGCACGGGGTGGCCAGCCCCAGCATTTT. The chain employs TRBV7-8 and TRBJ1-5, with no clear D. CDR1 SGHVS and CDR2 FQNEAQ come from the germline V gene. Deletions cut 0 bases from V and 7 bases from J, with 10 bases between. This CDR3 region has 14 residues.

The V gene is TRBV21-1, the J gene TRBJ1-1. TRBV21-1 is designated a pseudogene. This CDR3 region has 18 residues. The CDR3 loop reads CASRSFSCGGFQYTEAFF. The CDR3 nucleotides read TGTGCCAGCAGAAGTTTTAGCTGCGGAGGGTTCCAGTACACTGAAGCTTTCTTT.

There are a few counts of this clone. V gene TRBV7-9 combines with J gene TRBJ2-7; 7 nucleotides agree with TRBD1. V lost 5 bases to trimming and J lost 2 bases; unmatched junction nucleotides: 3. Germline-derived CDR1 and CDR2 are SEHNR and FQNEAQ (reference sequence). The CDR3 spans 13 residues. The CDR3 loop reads CASSRGGAYEQYF. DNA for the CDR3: TGTGCCAGCAGCCGAGGGGGCGCCTACGAGCAGTACTTC.

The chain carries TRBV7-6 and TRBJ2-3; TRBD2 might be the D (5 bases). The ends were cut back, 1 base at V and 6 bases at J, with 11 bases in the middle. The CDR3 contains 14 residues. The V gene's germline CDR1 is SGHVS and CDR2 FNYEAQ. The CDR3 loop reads CASSLVGPGDTQYF. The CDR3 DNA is TGTGCCAGCAGCTTAGTGGGCCCGGGGGATACGCAGTATTTT.

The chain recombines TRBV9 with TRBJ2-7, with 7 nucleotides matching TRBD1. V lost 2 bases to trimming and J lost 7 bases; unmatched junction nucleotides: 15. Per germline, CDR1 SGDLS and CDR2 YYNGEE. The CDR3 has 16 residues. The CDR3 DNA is TGTGCCAGCAGCGTGGTCGCGGACAGGTCTGTTTATGAGCAGTACTTC. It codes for CASSVVADRSVYEQYF.

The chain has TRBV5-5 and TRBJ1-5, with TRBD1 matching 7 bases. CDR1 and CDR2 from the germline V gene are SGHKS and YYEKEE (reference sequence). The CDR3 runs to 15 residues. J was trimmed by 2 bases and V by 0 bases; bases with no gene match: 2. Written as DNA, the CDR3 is TGTGCCAGCAGCTTGGGGGACAGCGGCAATCAGCCCCAGCATTTT. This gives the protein CASSLGDSGNQPQHF.

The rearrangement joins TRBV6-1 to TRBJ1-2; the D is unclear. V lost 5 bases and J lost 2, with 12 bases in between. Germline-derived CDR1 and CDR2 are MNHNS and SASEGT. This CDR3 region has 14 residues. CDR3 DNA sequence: TGTGCCAGCAGTAACCTTTGGCAGAACTATGGCTACACCTTC. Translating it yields CASSNLWQNYGYTF.

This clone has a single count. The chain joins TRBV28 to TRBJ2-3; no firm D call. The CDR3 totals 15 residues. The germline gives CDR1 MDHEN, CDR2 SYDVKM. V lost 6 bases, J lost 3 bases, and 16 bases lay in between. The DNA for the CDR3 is TGTGCCAGCAGCCCTCCCGGTTTATGGACAGATACGCAGTATTTT. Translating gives CASSPPGLWTDTQYF.

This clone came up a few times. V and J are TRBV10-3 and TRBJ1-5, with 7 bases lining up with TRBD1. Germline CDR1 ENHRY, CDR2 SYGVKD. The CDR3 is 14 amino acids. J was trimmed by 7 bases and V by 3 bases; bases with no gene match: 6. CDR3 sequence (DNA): TGTGCCATCAGTGATATTATACAGGGGCAGCCCCAGCATTTT. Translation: CAISDIIQGQPQHF.

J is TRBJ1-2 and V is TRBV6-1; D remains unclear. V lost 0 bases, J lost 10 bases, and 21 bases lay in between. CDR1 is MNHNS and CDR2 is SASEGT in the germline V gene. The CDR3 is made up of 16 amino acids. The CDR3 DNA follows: TGTGCCAGCAGTGAAGCCCCGGGATGGGCAGGCTCCGACTACACCTTC. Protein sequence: CASSEAPGWAGSDYTF.

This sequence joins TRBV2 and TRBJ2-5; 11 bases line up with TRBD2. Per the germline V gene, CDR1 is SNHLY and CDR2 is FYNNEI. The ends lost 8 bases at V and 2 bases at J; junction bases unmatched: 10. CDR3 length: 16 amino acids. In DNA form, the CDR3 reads TGTGCCAGCTGCCTTTGGGCTAGCGGGGGGCAAGAGACCCAGTACTTC. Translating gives CASCLWASGGQETQYF.

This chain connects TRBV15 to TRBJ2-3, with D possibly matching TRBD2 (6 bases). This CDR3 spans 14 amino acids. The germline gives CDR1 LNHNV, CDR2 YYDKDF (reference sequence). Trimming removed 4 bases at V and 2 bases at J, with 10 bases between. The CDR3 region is CATSNGGNTDTQYF. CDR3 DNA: TGTGCCACCAGCAATGGGGGGAACACAGATACGCAGTATTTT.

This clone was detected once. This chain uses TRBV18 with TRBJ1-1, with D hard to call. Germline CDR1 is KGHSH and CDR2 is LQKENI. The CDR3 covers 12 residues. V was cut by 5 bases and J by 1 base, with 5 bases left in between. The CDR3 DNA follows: TGTGCCAGCTCAACAGCGAACACTGAAGCTTTCTTT. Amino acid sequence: CASSTANTEAFF.

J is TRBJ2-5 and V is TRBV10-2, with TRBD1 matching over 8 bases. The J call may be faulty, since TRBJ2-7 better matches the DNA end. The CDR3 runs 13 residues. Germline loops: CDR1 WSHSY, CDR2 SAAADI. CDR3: CASSGQGANEQYF. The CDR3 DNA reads TGCGCCAGCAGTGGGCAGGGGGCAAACGAGCAGTACTTC.

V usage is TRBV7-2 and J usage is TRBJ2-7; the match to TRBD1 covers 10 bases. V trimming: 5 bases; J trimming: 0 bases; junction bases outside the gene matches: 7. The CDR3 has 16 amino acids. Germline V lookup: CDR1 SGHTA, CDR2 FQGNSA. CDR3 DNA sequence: TGTGCCAGCAGCCGGCGGACAGGGGGTTCCTCCTACGAGCAGTACTTC. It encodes CASSRRTGGSSYEQYF. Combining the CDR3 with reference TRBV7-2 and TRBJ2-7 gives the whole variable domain GAGVSQSPSNKVTEKGKDVELRCDPISGHTALYWYRQSLGQGLEFLIYFQGNSAPDKSGLPSDRFSAERTGGSVSTLTIQRTQQEDSAVYLCASSRRTGGSSYEQYFGPGTRLTVT.